The next 2 T cell receptor beta chains were all read from a single sample in a study of CD8 T cells in ankylosing spondylitis. Study-wide results and caveats: Characteristic, it appeared, of ankylosing spondylitis blood was a TCR beta motif of 7 or 8 highly homologous variants.

What these receptors recognize is not known. MiXCR was run by TCRdb on the 5' RACE reads, yielding one entry per CDR3 protein. The sample lists a few hundred thousand distinct CDR3 sequences; about 20% were seen once. Sequencing was done on a sample of blood, either unsorted or a sorted T cell fraction (not recorded which). All receptors come from a male donor with ankylosing spondylitis.

This clonotype was found a few times. DNA for the CDR3: TGTGCCAGCAGCCGAAACCCTAGCGGACCCTACGAGCAGTACTTC. Protein sequence: CASSRNPSGPYEQYF. V gene TRBV7-2 combines with J gene TRBJ2-7; 7 bases are shared with TRBD2. The CDR3 covers 15 residues. Trimming removed 5 bases from V and 2 bases from J; junction bases left unmatched: 9. From germline, CDR1 is SGHTA and CDR2 FQGNSA.

The genes are TRBV5-1 and TRBJ1-6; a weak D match, TRBD1 (5 bases). The CDR3 runs to 12 residues. Germline values: CDR1 SGHRS, CDR2 YFSETQ. V was clipped by 4 bases and J by 10 bases, with 9 bases between them. This CDR3 is CASSPGYSPLHF. Here the CDR3 DNA reads TGCGCCAGCAGCCCAGGGTACTCACCCCTCCACTTT.